This T cell receptor beta chain derives from a study of control samples from healthy donors and cancer patients. In this sample, this clone turned up once. The repertoire was sequenced with immunoSEQ multiplex PCR; TCRdb's copy has only in-frame clones and lacks some. The sample holds more than 95,000 clones, 80% to 90% seen once. This CDR3 has 15 amino acids. Trimming pared 0 bases from V and 3 bases from J, leaving 11 bases between. Per the germline V gene, CDR1 is KGHSH and CDR2 is LQKENI. V usage is TRBV18 and J usage is TRBJ1-2; D remains unclear. The specimen sequenced was PBMCs. This sequence originates from a man aged 60 to 69 with lung cancer. The CDR3 DNA reads TGTGCCAGCTCACCACCCGGGGATTTGGACTATGGCTACACCTTC. It specifies CASSPPGDLDYGYTF.